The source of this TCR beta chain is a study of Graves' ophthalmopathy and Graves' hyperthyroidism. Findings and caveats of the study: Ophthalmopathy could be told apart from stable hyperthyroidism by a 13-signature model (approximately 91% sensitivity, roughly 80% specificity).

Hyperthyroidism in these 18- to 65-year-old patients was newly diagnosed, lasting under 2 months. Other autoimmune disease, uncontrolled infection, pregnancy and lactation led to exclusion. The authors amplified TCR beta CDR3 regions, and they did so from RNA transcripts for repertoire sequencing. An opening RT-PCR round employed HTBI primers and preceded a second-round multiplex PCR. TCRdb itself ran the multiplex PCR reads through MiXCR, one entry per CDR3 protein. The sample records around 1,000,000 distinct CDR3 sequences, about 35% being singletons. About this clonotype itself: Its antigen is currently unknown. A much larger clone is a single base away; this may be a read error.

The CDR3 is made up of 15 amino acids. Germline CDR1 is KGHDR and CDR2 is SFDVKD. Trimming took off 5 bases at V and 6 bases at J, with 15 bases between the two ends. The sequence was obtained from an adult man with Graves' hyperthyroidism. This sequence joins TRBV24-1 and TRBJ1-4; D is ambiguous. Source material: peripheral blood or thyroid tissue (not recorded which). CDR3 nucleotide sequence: TGTGCCACCAGTGGGCGAGACGGTGCCTATGAAAAACTGTTTTTT. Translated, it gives CATSGRDGAYEKLFF.